This is a list of T cell receptor beta chains from one sample in a study of long-term antiretroviral therapy in people with HIV. Only in-frame clones appear in the TCRdb table, and some are missing; sequencing was by immunoSEQ multiplex PCR. The table has about 32,000 clones, 95% to 98% seen once. The sequencing here drew on unsorted PBMCs, taken 7.6 years after starting antiretroviral therapy. The receptors originated from a man aged 30-40 years with HIV. Both conserved end residues are part of each CDR3. Each record gives: J gene, V gene, CDR3 protein.

J gene: TRBJ2-7; V gene: TRBV5-4; CDR3 protein: CASSLEAEWGTSEF
J gene: TRBJ1-2; V gene: TRBV10-3; CDR3 protein: CATLTYFDSDDYTF
J gene: TRBJ2-7; V gene: TRBV19; CDR3 protein: CASSLATWGYEQYF
J gene: TRBJ2-5; V gene: TRBV5-1; CDR3 protein: CASSLAETQYF
J gene: TRBJ2-3; V gene: TRBV13; CDR3 protein: CASSLILAGTDTQYF
J gene: TRBJ1-2; V gene: TRBV19; CDR3 protein: CASTPSGGVMDYGYTF
J gene: TRBJ1-4; V gene: TRBV9; CDR3 protein: CASSRQGGDEKLFF
J gene: TRBJ2-7; V gene: TRBV29-1; CDR3 protein: CSVAQSYEQYF
J gene: TRBJ1-2; V gene: TRBV10-3; CDR3 protein: CAISDWPTSPYGYTF
J gene: TRBJ1-5; V gene: TRBV4-1; CDR3 protein: CASSQGAYSNQPQHF
J gene: TRBJ2-5; V gene: TRBV6-1; CDR3 protein: CARTASQEETQYF
J gene: TRBJ2-7; V gene: TRBV19; CDR3 protein: CASSNYGQGTYEQYF
J gene: TRBJ2-5; V gene: TRBV5-1; CDR3 protein: CASSLDSRETQYF
J gene: -; V gene: TRBV4-2; CDR3 protein: CASSQDLFEQYF
J gene: TRBJ1-2; V gene: TRBV30; CDR3 protein: CAWRTTGASGYTF
J gene: TRBJ2-7; V gene: TRBV6-5; CDR3 protein: CASLPSGGTGDEQYF
J gene: TRBJ2-3; V gene: TRBV5-4; CDR3 protein: CASSLDLASPDTQYF
J gene: TRBJ2-7; V gene: TRBV19; CDR3 protein: CASRRQGGLYEQYF
J gene: TRBJ1-3; V gene: TRBV25-1; CDR3 protein: CASSGLGGPGNTIYF
J gene: TRBJ2-1; V gene: TRBV28; CDR3 protein: CASTKRGPHNEQFF
J gene: TRBJ2-2; V gene: TRBV19; CDR3 protein: CASSITPGSTGELFF
J gene: TRBJ1-6; V gene: TRBV23-1; CDR3 protein: CASSRPLTVTTNSPLHF
J gene: TRBJ2-5; V gene: TRBV5-6; CDR3 protein: CASSPAYSGGVGRRQTQYF
J gene: TRBJ2-2; V gene: TRBV4-1; CDR3 protein: CASSLTSGGTGELFF
J gene: TRBJ2-1; V gene: TRBV4-3; CDR3 protein: CASSQDPGSYNEQFF
J gene: TRBJ2-1; V gene: TRBV27; CDR3 protein: CASTGLAGGGEQFF
J gene: TRBJ1-4; V gene: TRBV19; CDR3 protein: CANYSSTWSEKLFF
J gene: TRBJ1-5; V gene: TRBV7-9; CDR3 protein: CASSLEGSNQPQHF
J gene: TRBJ1-5; V gene: TRBV4-2; CDR3 protein: CASSQDRGEGQPQHF
J gene: TRBJ2-1; V gene: TRBV4-2; CDR3 protein: CASSQTGDNEQFF
J gene: TRBJ2-7; V gene: TRBV29-1; CDR3 protein: CSVGTASSYEQYF
J gene: TRBJ2-1; V gene: TRBV2; CDR3 protein: CASSDLGWYEQFF
J gene: TRBJ2-5; V gene: TRBV27; CDR3 protein: CASSLIGEVSETQYF
J gene: TRBJ2-1; V gene: TRBV6-6; CDR3 protein: CASERERQGPQFF
J gene: TRBJ2-5; V gene: TRBV6-5; CDR3 protein: CASSPLLGQETQYF
J gene: TRBJ1-2; V gene: TRBV5-1; CDR3 protein: CASSYGTGGVYGYTF
J gene: TRBJ1-2; V gene: TRBV6-5; CDR3 protein: CAGSYDRHYGYTF
J gene: TRBJ2-7; V gene: TRBV6-1; CDR3 protein: CASSERGQGYEQYF
J gene: TRBJ2-7; V gene: TRBV6-4; CDR3 protein: CASSLDRDSSEQYF
J gene: TRBJ1-2; V gene: TRBV5-4; CDR3 protein: CASSGGRGYTF
J gene: TRBJ2-7; V gene: TRBV9; CDR3 protein: CASSVGGEYEQYF
J gene: TRBJ1-2; V gene: TRBV10-3; CDR3 protein: CAITQPSLDVGEGYGYTF
J gene: TRBJ2-7; V gene: TRBV29-1; CDR3 protein: CSVGPSYEQYF
J gene: TRBJ2-6; V gene: TRBV11-1; CDR3 protein: CASTQAGANVLTF
J gene: TRBJ1-3; V gene: TRBV18; CDR3 protein: CASSPSSGTGGGNTIYF
J gene: TRBJ1-4; V gene: TRBV11-1; CDR3 protein: CASSPKEATNEKLFF
J gene: TRBJ2-5; V gene: TRBV6-1; CDR3 protein: CASSAGQVQETQYF
J gene: TRBJ2-3; V gene: TRBV7-2; CDR3 protein: CASSRWGVDTQYF
J gene: TRBJ1-6; V gene: TRBV10-3; CDR3 protein: CATGESSYNSPLHF
J gene: TRBJ2-1; V gene: TRBV27; CDR3 protein: CASSPDGNNEQFF
J gene: TRBJ2-7; V gene: TRBV5-6; CDR3 protein: CASSWGQGYEQYF
J gene: TRBJ1-1; V gene: TRBV5-6; CDR3 protein: CASKPAGERNTEAFF
J gene: TRBJ2-7; V gene: TRBV13; CDR3 protein: CASSSHSERGSYEQYF